These T cell receptor beta chains were read from a single sample in a study of blood T cell repertoires in COVID-19. Here immunoSEQ multiplex PCR was the method, and the copy in TCRdb shows in-frame clones only, minus some. The sample consists of some 160,000 clones, more than 80% of them appearing once. Sequenced: peripheral blood. The receptors originated from a woman aged 60 to 75 with active COVID-19. Both conserved end residues are part of each CDR3. A D gene is named only where the DNA matches it firmly. Rows give clone size only sometimes, using once, few, many, or a class for an expanded clone.

d_gene	j_gene	v_gene	abundance	CDR3aa	CDR3nt
-	TRBJ2-1	TRBV6-6	-	CASSRLENRREQFF	TGTGCCAGCAGTCGACTAGAAAATCGTCGTGAGCAGTTCTTC
TRBD2	TRBJ2-3	TRBV6-6	-	CASSPLAGVTDTQYF	TGTGCCAGCAGTCCACTAGCGGGAGTCACAGATACGCAGTATTTT
TRBD2	TRBJ2-1	TRBV30	-	CALRTSGYNEQFF	TGTGCCTTAAGGACTAGCGGCTACAATGAGCAGTTCTTC
TRBD2	TRBJ2-3	TRBV29-1	-	CSVEGGGRNTQYF	TGCAGCGTTGAGGGCGGGGGGCGGAATACGCAGTATTTT
-	TRBJ2-1	TRBV5-4	-	CASSPDSYNEQFF	TGTGCCAGCAGCCCGGACAGTTACAATGAGCAGTTCTTC
-	TRBJ2-6	TRBV5-4	-	CASSLLDTWGANVLTF	TGTGCCAGCAGCTTGTTAGATACGTGGGGGGCCAACGTCCTGACTTTC
TRBD1	TRBJ1-2	TRBV28	once	CASSILSGTGGLYGYTF	TGTGCCAGCAGCATCCTGTCCGGGACAGGGGGCCTCTATGGCTACACCTTC
-	TRBJ2-1	TRBV19	-	CASRGMAFSSYNEQFF	TGTGCCAGTAGGGGCATGGCGTTTAGCTCCTACAATGAGCAGTTCTTC
TRBD1	TRBJ1-1	TRBV5-1	-	CASSLRQGATSTEAFF	TGCGCCAGCAGCTTAAGACAGGGGGCGACTTCCACTGAAGCTTTCTTT
-	TRBJ1-5	TRBV6-5	once	CASSYGGAGQPQHF	TGTGCCAGCAGTTACGGAGGGGCCGGGCAGCCCCAGCATTTT
TRBD2	TRBJ2-1	TRBV6-2/TRBV6-3	-	CASSYPTSGRGGSYNEQFF	TGTGCCAGCAGTTACCCGACTAGCGGGAGAGGAGGCTCCTACAATGAGCAGTTCTTC
TRBD1	TRBJ1-2	TRBV28	-	CASSLGQVFGYTF	TGTGCCAGCAGTTTGGGACAGGTTTTTGGCTACACCTTC
-	TRBJ2-2	TRBV4-2	-	CASSQGGGTSERSTGELFF	TGTGCCAGCAGCCAAGGAGGGGGAACTAGCGAGAGGAGCACCGGGGAGCTGTTTTTT
-	TRBJ1-6	TRBV10-3	once	CATKVSGEKNSPLHF	TGTGCCACCAAGGTATCAGGGGAGAAAAATTCACCCCTCCACTTT
TRBD2	TRBJ2-1	TRBV5-1	-	CASSFAGDNEQFF	TGCGCCAGCAGCTTTGCGGGGGACAATGAGCAGTTCTTC
-	TRBJ2-5	TRBV19	-	CASSWGRQAQETQYF	TGTGCCAGTAGTTGGGGGAGGCAGGCCCAAGAGACCCAGTACTTC
-	TRBJ2-7	TRBV4-1	-	CASSQDWERPPNEQYF	TGCGCCAGCAGCCAAGATTGGGAGCGGCCGCCGAACGAGCAGTACTTC
-	TRBJ1-6	TRBV3-1/TRBV3-2	-	CASSRYWGRVSPLHF	TGTGCCAGCAGCCGGTATTGGGGGCGCGTCTCACCCCTCCACTTT
-	TRBJ2-7	TRBV30	-	CAWGKLGRPGEQYF	TGTGCCTGGGGGAAACTGGGGCGCCCCGGCGAGCAGTACTTC
TRBD2	TRBJ2-1	TRBV18	-	CASSPSLAGYNEQFF	TGTGCCAGCTCACCAAGTCTAGCGGGGTACAATGAGCAGTTCTTC
-	TRBJ1-4	TRBV9	-	CASSVGPDGEKLFF	TGTGCCAGCAGCGTAGGGCCTGATGGTGAAAAACTGTTTTTT
TRBD2	TRBJ2-5	TRBV5-1	-	CASSPPLAGSQETQYF	TGCGCCAGCAGCCCCCCTCTAGCGGGGAGCCAAGAGACCCAGTACTTC
-	TRBJ2-1	TRBV10-3	-	CAISEAIVANEQFF	TGTGCCATCAGTGAGGCAATCGTAGCAAATGAGCAGTTCTTC
TRBD2	TRBJ2-3	TRBV6-2/TRBV6-3	-	CASGSGLATDTQYF	TGTGCCAGCGGTTCGGGACTAGCCACAGATACGCAGTATTTT
-	TRBJ2-3	TRBV28	-	CASVSGSSTDTQYF	TGTGCCAGCGTAAGCGGGTCTAGCACAGATACGCAGTATTTT
TRBD1	TRBJ1-2	TRBV5-4	-	CASSSTGNYGYTF	TGTGCCAGCAGCTCGACAGGGAACTATGGCTACACCTTC
TRBD2	TRBJ2-3	TRBV7-2	-	CASSPTSGRTDTQYF	TGTGCCAGCAGCCCAACTAGCGGGAGAACAGATACGCAGTATTTT
-	TRBJ2-5	TRBV5-5	-	CASSLEGRRNAKTQYF	TGTGCCAGCAGCTTAGAAGGGAGAAGGAACGCGAAGACCCAGTACTTC
TRBD1	TRBJ2-6	TRBV7-3	once	CASSPQGALGANVLTF	TGTGCCAGCAGCCCCCAGGGGGCGTTAGGGGCCAACGTCCTGACTTTC
TRBD1	TRBJ2-7	TRBV5-4	-	CASSLKGQGYEQYF	TGTGCCAGCAGCTTAAAAGGACAGGGTTACGAGCAGTACTTC
-	TRBJ1-2	TRBV27	-	CASSLLVPGYGYTF	TGTGCCAGCAGTTTATTGGTTCCAGGCTATGGCTACACCTTC
TRBD1	TRBJ1-2	TRBV28	-	CASSLWDSRGYTF	TGTGCCAGCAGCCTATGGGACAGCAGAGGCTACACCTTC
-	TRBJ2-5	TRBV9	-	CASSVATRETQYF	TGTGCCAGCAGCGTAGCTACTCGGGAGACCCAGTACTTC
-	TRBJ2-7	TRBV20-1	-	CSAWTAYEQYF	TGCAGTGCGTGGACAGCCTACGAGCAGTACTTC
TRBD2	TRBJ2-5	TRBV28	-	CASSPPGLAGAWETQYF	TGTGCCAGCAGTCCGCCAGGACTAGCGGGAGCTTGGGAGACCCAGTACTTC
-	TRBJ2-3	TRBV4-2	-	CASSQPRTSTDTQYF	TGTGCCAGCAGCCAACCCCGCACTAGCACAGATACGCAGTATTTT
-	TRBJ2-7	TRBV5-1	once	CASSLVRGHSYEQYF	TGCGCCAGCAGCTTGGTCAGGGGCCACTCCTACGAGCAGTACTTC
TRBD1	TRBJ1-6	TRBV6-5	-	CASSQQGPYSPLHF	TGTGCCAGCAGCCAACAGGGGCCCTATTCACCCCTCCACTTT
-	TRBJ1-2	TRBV4-2	-	CASSQVSGNYGYTF	TGTGCCAGCAGCCAAGTGAGCGGAAACTATGGCTACACCTTC
-	TRBJ2-7	TRBV10-3	-	CAISEYSGSSYEQYF	TGTGCCATCAGTGAGTACAGCGGTAGCTCCTACGAGCAGTACTTC
-	TRBJ2-1	TRBV7-2	-	CASSLRVHRNNEQFF	TGTGCCAGCAGCTTACGGGTTCACCGAAACAATGAGCAGTTCTTC
TRBD1	TRBJ2-5	TRBV18	-	CASSVTVGGETQYF	TGTGCCAGCTCAGTGACAGTAGGGGGCGAGACCCAGTACTTC
-	TRBJ1-4	TRBV28	once	CASSSGGLEGEKLFF	TGTGCCAGCAGTTCGGGAGGCCTAGAAGGTGAAAAACTGTTTTTT
TRBD1	TRBJ1-6	TRBV2	once	CASSEIRSVETGLTSPLHF	TGTGCCAGCAGTGAAATTCGTTCGGTCGAGACAGGGTTAACTTCACCCCTCCACTTT
TRBD2	TRBJ2-3	TRBV11-2	-	CASSQTSGSIVGGIDTQYF	TGTGCCAGCAGCCAAACTAGCGGGAGTATCGTAGGCGGGATAGATACGCAGTATTTT
-	TRBJ2-7	TRBV6-5	-	CASSYSPPGWEQYF	TGTGCCAGCAGTTATTCCCCGCCGGGTTGGGAGCAGTACTTC
-	TRBJ1-1	TRBV28	-	CASSLSRRYLNTEAFF	TGTGCCAGCAGTTTATCACGGAGGTACTTGAACACTGAAGCTTTCTTT
-	TRBJ1-2	TRBV5-1	-	CASRTTGGYTF	TGCGCCAGCAGAACCACGGGAGGCTACACCTTC
-	TRBJ1-2	TRBV6-5	-	CASCPISEFYGYTF	TGTGCCAGCTGTCCGATCTCGGAGTTCTATGGCTACACCTTC
-	TRBJ2-1	TRBV5-1	-	CASSTRGGPSYNEQFF	TGCGCCAGCAGCACTAGGGGGGGGCCCTCCTACAATGAGCAGTTCTTC
TRBD1	TRBJ1-2	TRBV5-4	-	CASSVGQGPSNYGYTF	TGTGCCAGCAGCGTGGGACAGGGGCCGTCTAACTATGGCTACACCTTC